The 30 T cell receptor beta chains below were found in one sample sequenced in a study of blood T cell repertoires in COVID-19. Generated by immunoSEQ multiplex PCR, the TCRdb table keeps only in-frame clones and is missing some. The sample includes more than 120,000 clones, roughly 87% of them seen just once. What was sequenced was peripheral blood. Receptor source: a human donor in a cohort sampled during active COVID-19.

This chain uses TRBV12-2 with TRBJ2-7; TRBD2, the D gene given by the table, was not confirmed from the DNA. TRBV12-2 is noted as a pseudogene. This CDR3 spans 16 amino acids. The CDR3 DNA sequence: TGTGCAAGTCGCTTAGGGAGGCGGGGGTCAGCCTACGAGCAGTACTTC. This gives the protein CASRLGRRGSAYEQYF.

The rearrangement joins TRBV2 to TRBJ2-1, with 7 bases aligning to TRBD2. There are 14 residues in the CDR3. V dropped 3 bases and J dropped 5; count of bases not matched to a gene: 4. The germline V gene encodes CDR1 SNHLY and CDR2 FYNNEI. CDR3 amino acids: CASSEGGTDNEQFF. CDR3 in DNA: TGTGCCAGCAGTGAGGGAGGGACCGACAATGAGCAGTTCTTC.

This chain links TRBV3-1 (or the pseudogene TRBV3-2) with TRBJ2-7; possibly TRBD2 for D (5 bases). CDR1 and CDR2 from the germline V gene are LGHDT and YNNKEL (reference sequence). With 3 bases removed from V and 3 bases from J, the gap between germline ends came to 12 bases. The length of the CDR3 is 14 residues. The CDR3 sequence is CASSQGRGGYEQYF. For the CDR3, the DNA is TGTGCCAGCAGCCAGGGCCGGGGTGGCTACGAGCAGTACTTC.

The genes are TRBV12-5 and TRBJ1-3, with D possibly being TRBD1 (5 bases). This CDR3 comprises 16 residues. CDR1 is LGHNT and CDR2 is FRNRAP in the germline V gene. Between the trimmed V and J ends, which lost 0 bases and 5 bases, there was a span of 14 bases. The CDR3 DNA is TGTGCTAGTGGTTTGGTAATCGGGGGTAATAGAAACACCATATATTTT. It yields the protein CASGLVIGGNRNTIYF. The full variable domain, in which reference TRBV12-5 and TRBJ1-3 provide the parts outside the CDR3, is DARVTQTPRHKVTEMGQEVTMRCQPILGHNTVFWYRQTMMQGLELLAYFRNRAPLDDSGMPKDRFSAEMPDATLATLKIQPSEPRDSAVYFCASGLVIGGNRNTIYFGEGSWLTVV.

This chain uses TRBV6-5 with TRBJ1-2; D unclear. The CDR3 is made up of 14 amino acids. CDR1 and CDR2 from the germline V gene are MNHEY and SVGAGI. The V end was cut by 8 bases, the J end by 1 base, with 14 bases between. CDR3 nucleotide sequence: TGTGCCAGCCGTCGAACAGCTTATAACTATGGCTACACCTTC. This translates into CASRRTAYNYGYTF.

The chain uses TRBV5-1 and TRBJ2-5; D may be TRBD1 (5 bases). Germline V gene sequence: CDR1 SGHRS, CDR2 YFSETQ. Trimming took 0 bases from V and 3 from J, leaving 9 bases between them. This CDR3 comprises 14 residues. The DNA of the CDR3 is TGCGCCAGCAGCTTGGCCTCAGGGAAAGAGACCCAGTACTTC. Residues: CASSLASGKETQYF.

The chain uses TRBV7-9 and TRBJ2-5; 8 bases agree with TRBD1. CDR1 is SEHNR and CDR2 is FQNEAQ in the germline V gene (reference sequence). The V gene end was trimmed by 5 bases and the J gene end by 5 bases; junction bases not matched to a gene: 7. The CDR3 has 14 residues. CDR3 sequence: CASSHGQGGETQYF. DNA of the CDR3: TGTGCCAGCAGCCACGGACAGGGTGGGGAGACCCAGTACTTC.

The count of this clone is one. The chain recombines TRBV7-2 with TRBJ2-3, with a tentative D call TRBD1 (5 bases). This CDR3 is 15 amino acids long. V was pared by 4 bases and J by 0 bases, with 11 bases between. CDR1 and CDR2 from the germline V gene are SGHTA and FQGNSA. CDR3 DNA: TGTGCCAGCAGCTGGTTGGCAGGGAGCACAGATACGCAGTATTTT. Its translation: CASSWLAGSTDTQYF.

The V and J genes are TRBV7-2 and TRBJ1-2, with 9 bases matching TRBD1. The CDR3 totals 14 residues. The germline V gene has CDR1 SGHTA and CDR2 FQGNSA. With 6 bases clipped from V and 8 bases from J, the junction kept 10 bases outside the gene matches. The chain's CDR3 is CASSSTGGAGGYTF. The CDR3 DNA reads TGTGCCAGCAGTTCTACAGGGGGCGCAGGGGGCTACACCTTC.

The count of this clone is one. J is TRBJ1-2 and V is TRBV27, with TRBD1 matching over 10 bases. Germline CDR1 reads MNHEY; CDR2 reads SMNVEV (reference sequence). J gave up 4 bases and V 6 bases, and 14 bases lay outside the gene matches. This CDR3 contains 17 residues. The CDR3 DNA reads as TGTGCCAGCAGGACTCTGGGACAGGGGAGGAATCGCTATGGCTACACCTTC. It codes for CASRTLGQGRNRYGYTF.

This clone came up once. The CDR3 DNA follows: TGTGCCAGCAGCCAAAGAGCGGTGTTATCCTACGAGCAGTACTTC. Translation gives CASSQRAVLSYEQYF. The chain joins TRBV3-1 (or the pseudogene TRBV3-2) to TRBJ2-7; tentative D call: TRBD2 (5 bases). V lost 2 bases, J lost 1 base, and 12 bases lay in between. The CDR3 loop spans 15 amino acids. The germline V gene encodes CDR1 LGHDT and CDR2 YNNKEL (reference sequence).

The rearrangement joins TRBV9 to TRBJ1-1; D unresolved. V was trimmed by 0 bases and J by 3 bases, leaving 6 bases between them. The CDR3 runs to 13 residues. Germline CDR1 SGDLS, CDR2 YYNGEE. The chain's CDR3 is CASSVDPDTEAFF. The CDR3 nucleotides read TGTGCCAGCAGCGTAGATCCGGACACTGAAGCTTTCTTT.

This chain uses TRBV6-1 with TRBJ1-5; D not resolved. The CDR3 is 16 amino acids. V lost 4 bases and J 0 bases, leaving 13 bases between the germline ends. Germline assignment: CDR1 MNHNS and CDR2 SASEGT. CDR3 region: CASSGMGLISNQPQHF. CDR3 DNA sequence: TGTGCCAGCAGTGGTATGGGCCTCATTAGCAATCAGCCCCAGCATTTT.

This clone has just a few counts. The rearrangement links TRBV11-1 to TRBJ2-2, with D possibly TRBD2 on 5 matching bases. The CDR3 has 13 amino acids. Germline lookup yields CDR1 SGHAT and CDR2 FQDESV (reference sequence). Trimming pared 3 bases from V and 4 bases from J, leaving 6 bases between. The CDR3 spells CASSFEGTGELFF. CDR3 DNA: TGTGCCAGCAGCTTCGAGGGCACCGGGGAGCTGTTTTTT.

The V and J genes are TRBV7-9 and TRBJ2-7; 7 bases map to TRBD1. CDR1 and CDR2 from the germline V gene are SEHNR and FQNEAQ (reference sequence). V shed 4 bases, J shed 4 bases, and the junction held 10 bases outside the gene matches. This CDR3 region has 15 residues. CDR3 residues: CASSSPGQGVYEQYF. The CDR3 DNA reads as TGTGCCAGCAGCTCCCCTGGGCAGGGGGTTTACGAGCAGTACTTC.

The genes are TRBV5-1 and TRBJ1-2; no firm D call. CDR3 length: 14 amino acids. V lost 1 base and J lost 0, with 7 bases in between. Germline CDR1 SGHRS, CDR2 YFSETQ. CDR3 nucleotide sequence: TGCGCCAGCAGCTTGAGCGTCCCTAACTATGGCTACACCTTC. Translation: CASSLSVPNYGYTF.

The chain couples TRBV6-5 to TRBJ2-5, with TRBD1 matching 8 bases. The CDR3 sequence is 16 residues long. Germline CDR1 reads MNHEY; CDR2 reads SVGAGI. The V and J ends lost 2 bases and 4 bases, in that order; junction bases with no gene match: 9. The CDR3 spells CASSYRPGQGGETQYF. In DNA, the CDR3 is TGTGCCAGCAGTTACCGCCCAGGACAGGGTGGAGAGACCCAGTACTTC.

Written as DNA, the CDR3 is TGTGCCAGCAGACGGGACCAAGAGACCCAGTACTTC. Translated, it gives CASRRDQETQYF. J is TRBJ2-5 and V is TRBV12-3 or TRBV12-4, with D unresolved. V shed 6 bases and J shed 0 bases, with 5 bases lying between them. CDR3 length equals 12 residues.

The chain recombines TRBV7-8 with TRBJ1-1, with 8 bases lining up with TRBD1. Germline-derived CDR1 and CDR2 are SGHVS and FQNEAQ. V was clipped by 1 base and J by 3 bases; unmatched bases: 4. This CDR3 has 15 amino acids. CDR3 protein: CASSLEGQAYTEAFF. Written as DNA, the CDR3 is TGTGCCAGCAGCTTAGAGGGACAGGCTTACACTGAAGCTTTCTTT.

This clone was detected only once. The CDR3 DNA follows: TGCGCCAGCAGCTTGGCCCCGTTACCAACCGAGATGAACACTGAAGCTTTCTTT. It is translated as CASSLAPLPTEMNTEAFF. The rearrangement links TRBV5-1 to TRBJ1-1; D is ambiguous. Germline V gives CDR1 SGHRS, CDR2 YFSETQ. The CDR3 spans 18 residues. With 0 bases removed from V and 0 bases from J, the gap between germline ends came to 18 bases.

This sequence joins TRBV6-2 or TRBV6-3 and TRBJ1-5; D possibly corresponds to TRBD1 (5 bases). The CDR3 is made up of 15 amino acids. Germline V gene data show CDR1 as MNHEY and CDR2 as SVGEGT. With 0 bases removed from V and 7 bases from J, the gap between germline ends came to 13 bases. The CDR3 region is CASSYSWHQGQPQHF. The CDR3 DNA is TGTGCCAGCAGTTACTCTTGGCATCAGGGACAGCCCCAGCATTTT.

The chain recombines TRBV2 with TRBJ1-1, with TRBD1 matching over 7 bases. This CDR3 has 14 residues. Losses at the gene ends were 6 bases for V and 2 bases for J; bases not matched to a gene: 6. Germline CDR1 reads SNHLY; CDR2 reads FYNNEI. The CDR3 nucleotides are TGTGCCAGCAGGGGGACAGAAGAAAACACTGAAGCTTTCTTT. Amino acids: CASRGTEENTEAFF.

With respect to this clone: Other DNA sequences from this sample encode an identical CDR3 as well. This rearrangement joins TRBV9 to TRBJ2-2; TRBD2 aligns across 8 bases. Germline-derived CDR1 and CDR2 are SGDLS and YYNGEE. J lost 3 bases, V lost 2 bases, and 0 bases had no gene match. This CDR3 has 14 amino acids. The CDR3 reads CASSVGGDTGELFF. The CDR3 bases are TGTGCCAGCAGCGTCGGGGGGGACACCGGGGAGCTGTTTTTT.

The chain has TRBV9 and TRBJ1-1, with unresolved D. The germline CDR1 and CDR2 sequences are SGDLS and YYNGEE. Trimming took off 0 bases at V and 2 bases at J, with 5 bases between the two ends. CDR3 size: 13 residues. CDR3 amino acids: CASSVVVNTEAFF. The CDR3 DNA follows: TGTGCCAGCAGCGTAGTTGTAAACACTGAAGCTTTCTTT.

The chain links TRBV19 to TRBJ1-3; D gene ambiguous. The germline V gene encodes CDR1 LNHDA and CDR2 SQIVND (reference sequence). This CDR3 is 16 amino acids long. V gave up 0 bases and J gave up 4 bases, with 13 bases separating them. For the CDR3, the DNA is TGTGCCAGTAGTATAGATCATGGAGGGTACGGAAACACCATATATTTT. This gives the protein CASSIDHGGYGNTIYF.

CDR3 protein: CASSVGSGGRVEKLFF. Written as DNA, the CDR3 is TGTGCCAGCAGCGTAGGGTCAGGGGGGCGGGTTGAAAAACTGTTTTTT. This chain joins TRBV9 and TRBJ1-4, with TRBD1 matching over 7 bases. Per the germline V gene, CDR1 is SGDLS and CDR2 is YYNGEE. The length of the CDR3 is 16 residues. Losses at the gene ends were 0 bases for V and 7 bases for J; bases not matched to a gene: 9. Based on the CDR3 plus reference TRBV9 and TRBJ1-4, the full variable domain is DSGVTQTPKHLITATGQRVTLRCSPRSGDLSVYWYQQSLDQGLQFLIQYYNGEERAKGNILERFSAQQFPDLHSELNLSSLELGDSALYFCASSVGSGGRVEKLFFGSGTQLSVL.

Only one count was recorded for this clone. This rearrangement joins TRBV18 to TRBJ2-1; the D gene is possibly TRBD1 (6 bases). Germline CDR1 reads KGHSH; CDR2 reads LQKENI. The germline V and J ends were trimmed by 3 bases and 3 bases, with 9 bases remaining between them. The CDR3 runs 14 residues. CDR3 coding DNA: TGTGCCAGCTCACCTGCGGACAGCTACAATGAGCAGTTCTTC. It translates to CASSPADSYNEQFF.

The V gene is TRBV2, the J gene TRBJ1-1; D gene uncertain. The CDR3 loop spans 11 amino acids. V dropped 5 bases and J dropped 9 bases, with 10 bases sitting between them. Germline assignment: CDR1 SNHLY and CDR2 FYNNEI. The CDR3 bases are TGTGCCAGCAGTCCCGACACGAAAGCTTTCTTT. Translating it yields CASSPDTKAFF.

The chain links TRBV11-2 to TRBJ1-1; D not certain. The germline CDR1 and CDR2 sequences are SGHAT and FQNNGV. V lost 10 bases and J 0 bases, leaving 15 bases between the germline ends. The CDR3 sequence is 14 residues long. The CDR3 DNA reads TGTGCCACTAAAGCTTTGGTAATGAACACTGAAGCTTTCTTT. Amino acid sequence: CATKALVMNTEAFF.

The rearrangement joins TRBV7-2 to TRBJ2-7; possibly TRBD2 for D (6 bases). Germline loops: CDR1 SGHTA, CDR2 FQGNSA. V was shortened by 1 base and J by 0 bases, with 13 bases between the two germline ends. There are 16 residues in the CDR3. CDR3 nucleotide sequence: TGTGCCAGCAGCTTAGTCGGGGGAAAGAACTCCTACGAGCAGTACTTC. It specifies CASSLVGGKNSYEQYF.